This T cell receptor (beta chain) was sequenced for a study of cytomegalovirus exposure and HLA in healthy donors. The PCR contained 60 Vbeta and 13 Jbeta primers. Libraries were prepared by immunoSEQ multiplex PCR; TCRdb keeps only in-frame clonotypes and omits some of them. The top ten clones hold 1.5% to 2% of a sample with roughly 130,000 clones, over 75% of them seen once. Germline V CDR1 and CDR2: SGHTA, FQGNSA. This CDR3 has 13 residues. Trimming stripped 8 bases from V and 1 base from J, with 12 bases between. As for this clone: Its antigen remains unknown.

Study results and limitations: A further, later analysis showed that HLA-associated TCR beta chains (compared with equally common others) were more clonally expanded.

This sequence joins TRBV7-2 and TRBJ2-7; D is uncertain. This clonotype was sampled from a man in his forties in good health and CMV-seronegative. Source material: PBMCs. The CDR3 region is CASSSYPSYEQYF. CDR3 nucleotides: TGTGCCAGCTCATCCTACCCATCCTACGAGCAGTACTTC.